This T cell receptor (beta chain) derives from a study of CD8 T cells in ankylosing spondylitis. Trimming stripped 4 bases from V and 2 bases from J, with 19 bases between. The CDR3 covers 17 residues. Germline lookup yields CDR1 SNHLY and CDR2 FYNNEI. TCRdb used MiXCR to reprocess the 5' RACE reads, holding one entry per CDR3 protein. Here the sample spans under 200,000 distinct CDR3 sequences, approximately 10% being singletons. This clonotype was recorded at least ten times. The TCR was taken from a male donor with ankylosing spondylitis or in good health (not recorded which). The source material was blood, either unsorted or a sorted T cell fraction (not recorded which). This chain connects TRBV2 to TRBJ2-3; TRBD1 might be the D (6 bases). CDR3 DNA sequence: TGTGCCAGCAGTGTGGACCCCACAGGGCGGGTCACAGATACGCAGTATTTT. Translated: CASSVDPTGRVTDTQYF.